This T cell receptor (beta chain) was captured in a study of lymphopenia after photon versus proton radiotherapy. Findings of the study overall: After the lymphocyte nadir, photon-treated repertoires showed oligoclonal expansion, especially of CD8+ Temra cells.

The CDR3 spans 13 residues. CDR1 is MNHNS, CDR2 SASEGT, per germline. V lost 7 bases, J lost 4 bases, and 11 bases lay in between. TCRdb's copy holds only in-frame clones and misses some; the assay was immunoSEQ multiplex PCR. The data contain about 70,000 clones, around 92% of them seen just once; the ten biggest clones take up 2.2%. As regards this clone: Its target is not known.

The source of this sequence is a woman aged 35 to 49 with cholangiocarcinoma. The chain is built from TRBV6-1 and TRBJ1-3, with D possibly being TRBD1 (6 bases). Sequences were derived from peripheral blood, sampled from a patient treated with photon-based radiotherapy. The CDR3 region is CASNRDGGNTIYF. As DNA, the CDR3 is TGTGCCAGCAACAGGGATGGGGGAAACACCATATATTTT.